Below are 10 T cell receptor beta chains sequenced from a single sample in a study of PD-1 blockade in classical Hodgkin lymphoma. Time point described: cycle 4 day 1 (C4D1), after 6 weeks of nivolumab. With no exception, relapse followed autologous stem cell transplantation in all patients, and brentuximab vedotin exposure varied. TCRdb's copy holds only in-frame clones and misses some; the assay was immunoSEQ multiplex PCR. The repertoire holds 50,000 to 65,000 clones, more than 90% seen once, with 8% in the top ten. The sample was peripheral blood mononuclear cells (PBMCs), taken before the fourth cycle of nivolumab. These receptors all come from a human donor with classical Hodgkin lymphoma.

This sequence joins TRBV27 and TRBJ2-7; 7 bases map to TRBD2. This CDR3 is 13 amino acids long. V shed 5 bases, J shed 3 bases, and the junction held 4 bases outside the gene matches. CDR1 and CDR2 (germline): MNHEY, SMNVEV (reference sequence). The CDR3 sequence is CASSPTSDYEQYF. For the CDR3, the DNA is TGTGCCAGCAGTCCAACTAGCGACTACGAGCAGTACTTC.

The chain employs TRBV7-8 and TRBJ1-1; the match to TRBD1 covers 8 bases. Germline CDR1 SGHVS, CDR2 FQNEAQ. The CDR3 spans 15 residues. V shed 1 base and J 8 bases; nucleotides not matched to a gene: 9. The CDR3 sequence: CASSLERDRPVEAFF. In nucleotides, the CDR3 is TGTGCCAGCAGCTTAGAAAGGGACAGGCCCGTGGAAGCTTTCTTT.

The chain links TRBV5-8 to TRBJ2-7, with 14 bases that match TRBD2. Looked up from germline, CDR1 is SGHTS and CDR2 is YDEGEE. This CDR3 contains 17 residues. Germline trimming cut 3 bases from V and 1 base from J; bases unmatched to any gene: 6. CDR3 sequence (DNA): TGTGCCAGCAGCTGGGGACTAGCGGGAGCTTTGTCCTACGAGCAGTACTTC. The encoded protein is CASSWGLAGALSYEQYF.

Points on this clone: Different DNA sequences within this sample yield the same CDR3. The V gene is TRBV7-2, the J gene TRBJ2-5; D remains ambiguous. The CDR3 covers 13 residues. V was shortened by 5 bases and J by 5 bases, with 12 bases between the two germline ends. Germline CDR1 and CDR2: SGHTA and FQGNSA. The CDR3 loop reads CASSLWPGETQYF. The CDR3, as DNA: TGTGCCAGCAGCCTCTGGCCCGGGGAGACCCAGTACTTC.

This clone occurred once. The chain links TRBV6-1 to TRBJ2-5; 9 nucleotides line up with TRBD2. The CDR3 consists of 15 residues. CDR1 MNHNS and CDR2 SASEGT come from the germline V gene. With 4 bases clipped from V and 1 base from J, the junction kept 4 bases outside the gene matches. As DNA, the CDR3 is TGTGCCAGCAGTGGGGCTAGCGGGACCCAAGAGACCCAGTACTTC. Amino acids: CASSGASGTQETQYF.

CDR3 in amino acids: CASSSGETQYF. CDR3 bases: TGTGCCAGCAGTTCCGGGGAGACCCAGTACTTC. This sequence joins TRBV6-6 and TRBJ2-5; D uncertain. Trimming cost V 4 bases and J 5 bases, with 5 bases left between them. Germline V lookup: CDR1 MNHNY, CDR2 SVGAGI (reference sequence). The CDR3 has 11 residues.

V is TRBV5-6 and J is TRBJ2-1; 12 bases are shared with TRBD2. This CDR3 comprises 16 residues. Per the germline V gene, CDR1 is SGHDT and CDR2 is YYEEEE. The V gene end was trimmed by 6 bases and the J gene end by 4 bases; junction bases not matched to a gene: 8. This CDR3 reads CASIQRTSGTYNEQFF. The CDR3 DNA is TGTGCCAGCATCCAAAGGACTAGCGGGACATACAATGAGCAGTTCTTC.

The chain recombines TRBV9 with TRBJ2-1; 10 nucleotides agree with TRBD2. With V trimmed by 0 bases and J by 6 bases, 3 bases remained unmatched. Germline V gene sequence: CDR1 SGDLS, CDR2 YYNGEE. This CDR3 comprises 15 residues. The CDR3 protein is CASSVGTSGANEQFF. CDR3 DNA sequence: TGTGCCAGCAGCGTAGGGACTAGCGGAGCCAATGAGCAGTTCTTC.

The chain's CDR3 is CAPPLRPATNTGELFF. Here the CDR3 DNA reads TGTGCCCCCCCCCTTAGACCCGCTACGAACACCGGGGAGCTGTTTTTT. The genes are TRBV11-3 and TRBJ2-2; unclear D gene. The germline CDR1 and CDR2 sequences are SGHNT and YENEEA. CDR3 length: 16 amino acids. V was pared by 11 bases and J by 0 bases, with 19 bases between.

Here the CDR3 reads CASSWTNLIDGFYGYTF. As DNA, the CDR3 is TGCGCCAGCAGCTGGACCAACCTCATCGACGGTTTCTATGGCTACACCTTC. The rearrangement links TRBV4-1 to TRBJ1-2, with no clear D. The length of the CDR3 is 17 residues. The germline V gene has CDR1 MGHRA and CDR2 YSYEKL. Trimming stripped 5 bases from V and 4 bases from J, with 23 bases between.